A selection of T cell receptor beta chains follows, all from one sample in a study of blood T cell repertoires in COVID-19. Sequencing used immunoSEQ multiplex PCR; TCRdb keeps in-frame clones, though not all of them. The data hold 150,000 to 200,000 clones, with around 81% observed a single time. Material: PBMCs or T cells enriched from blood (not recorded which). These receptors all come from a man aged 35-49 years who had recovered from COVID-19. Both conserved end residues are part of each CDR3. Fields, in order: V gene, clone size, J gene, D gene, CDR3 protein, CDR3 DNA. The D gene is left open where the match is weak. Clone sizes are given selectively: once, few, many, or a class where the clone is expanded.

>TRBV6-4|-|TRBJ1-5|-
CASSDQTTGSDNQPQHF
TGTGCCAGCAGTGACCAAACAACAGGGTCGGACAATCAGCCCCAGCATTTT
>TRBV18|-|TRBJ1-2|-
CASSRPGGDGGYTF
TGTGCCAGCTCTCGTCCGGGGGGCGACGGTGGCTACACCTTC
>TRBV7-2|-|TRBJ2-1|-
CASGRGQSSYNEQFF
TGTGCCAGCGGTCGCGGACAAAGCTCCTACAATGAGCAGTTCTTC
>TRBV12-5|-|TRBJ1-2|-
CASGPSTGYGYTF
TGTGCTAGTGGTCCTTCCACAGGGTATGGCTACACCTTC
>TRBV6-1|-|TRBJ2-2|-
CASSDRVTGELFF
TGTGCCAGCAGTGACAGGGTAACCGGGGAGCTGTTTTTT
>TRBV11-2|once|TRBJ2-2|TRBD1
CASSERTGRTGELFF
TGTGCCAGCAGCGAACGGACAGGGAGAACCGGGGAGCTGTTTTTT
>TRBV27|-|TRBJ2-7|TRBD1
CASSPTGGREQYF
TGTGCCAGCAGTCCGACAGGGGGAAGGGAGCAGTACTTC
>TRBV4-1|-|TRBJ2-3|-
CASSQDDGGDTQYF
TGCGCCAGCAGCCAAGATGACGGGGGAGATACGCAGTATTTT
>TRBV2|-|TRBJ1-2|-
CASSERKKRQRGTYGYTF
TGTGCCAGCAGTGAAAGGAAGAAGAGGCAAAGGGGGACCTATGGCTACACCTTC
>TRBV24-1|-|TRBJ2-3|TRBD1
CATSGGQGRGNTQYF
TGTGCCACCAGTGGGGGACAGGGAAGAGGGAATACGCAGTATTTT
>TRBV11-3|-|TRBJ1-1|-
CASSRGKNTEAFF
TGTGCCAGCAGCAGGGGGAAAAACACTGAAGCTTTCTTT
>TRBV7-6|-|TRBJ2-5|TRBD1
CASSSTGGKETQYF
TGTGCCAGCTCCTCGACAGGGGGCAAAGAGACCCAGTACTTC
>TRBV5-4|-|TRBJ2-3|TRBD1
CASSPRGLGVSDTQYF
TGTGCCAGCAGCCCCAGGGGGCTCGGGGTATCAGATACGCAGTATTTT
>TRBV28|-|TRBJ1-1|TRBD1
CASSPSGTGKPEAFF
TGTGCCAGCAGTCCGTCCGGGACAGGGAAACCTGAAGCTTTCTTT
>TRBV4-2|-|TRBJ2-3|TRBD1
CASSPRTGQGTDTQYF
TGTGCCAGCAGCCCGAGAACGGGACAGGGCACAGATACGCAGTATTTT
>TRBV30|once|TRBJ1-1|TRBD1
CAWSARTGRALVGGTEAFF
TGTGCCTGGAGTGCGAGGACAGGGAGGGCCCTTGTGGGAGGAACTGAAGCTTTCTTT
>TRBV19|-|TRBJ2-3|-
CASRLTGVSTDTQYF
TGTGCCAGTAGATTGACAGGAGTTAGCACAGATACGCAGTATTTT
>TRBV5-1|-|TRBJ1-1|TRBD1
CASVGTGGLEAFF
TGCGCCAGCGTTGGGACAGGGGGTCTTGAAGCTTTCTTT
>TRBV5-4|-|TRBJ1-4|-
CASSLLPGYGEKLFF
TGTGCCAGCAGCTTGCTTCCAGGTTACGGTGAAAAACTGTTTTTT
>TRBV20-1|-|TRBJ1-1|-
CSASPRVNTEAFF
TGCAGTGCTAGTCCCAGGGTGAACACTGAAGCTTTCTTT
>TRBV9|-|TRBJ2-3|TRBD2
CASSVGLAGASTDTQYF
TGTGCCAGCAGCGTAGGCCTAGCGGGGGCCAGCACAGATACGCAGTATTTT
>TRBV9|-|TRBJ2-2|TRBD2
CASSDLAGGTGELFF
TGTGCCAGCAGCGACCTAGCGGGGGGGACCGGGGAGCTGTTTTTT
>TRBV7-7|-|TRBJ2-2|-
CASSPSGTFGSGELFF
TGTGCCAGCAGCCCATCCGGGACTTTCGGGTCCGGGGAGCTGTTTTTT
>TRBV4-1|-|TRBJ2-3|TRBD1
CASSQSGQGQRFADTQYF
TGCGCCAGCAGCCAATCGGGACAGGGACAGAGATTCGCAGATACGCAGTATTTT
>TRBV12-3/TRBV12-4|-|TRBJ1-1|-
CASSLTKGTEAFF
TGTGCCAGCAGTTTAACTAAAGGCACTGAAGCTTTCTTT
>TRBV10-3|-|TRBJ1-2|-
CAISEPHFYTF
TGTGCCATCAGTGAGCCCCATTTCTACACCTTC
>TRBV3-1/TRBV3-2|once|TRBJ1-5|TRBD1
CASSGDSGNQPQHF
TGTGCCAGCAGCGGGGACAGCGGCAATCAGCCCCAGCATTTT
>TRBV4-2|once|TRBJ1-6|TRBD1
CASKGELGQTKSSYNSPLHF
TGTGCCAGCAAGGGAGAACTGGGACAGACAAAGAGCTCCTATAATTCACCCCTCCACTTT
>TRBV21-1|-|TRBJ1-2|-
CASSYGLPGQGRDGYTF
TGTGCCAGCAGCTATGGGCTACCGGGACAGGGGAGGGATGGCTACACCTTC
>TRBV18|few|TRBJ1-2|TRBD1
CASSPPTGESGYTF
TGTGCCAGCTCACCACCTACAGGGGAGAGTGGCTACACCTTC
>TRBV29-1|-|TRBJ1-2|-
CSVEDGKLQGSYGYTF
TGCAGCGTTGAAGACGGAAAACTTCAGGGTAGCTATGGCTACACCTTC
>TRBV11-2|-|TRBJ2-1|-
CASSQTKSSYNEQFF
TGTGCCAGCAGTCAGACTAAAAGCTCCTACAATGAGCAGTTCTTC
>TRBV2|-|TRBJ1-2|-
CASSETGDGSGYGYTF
TGTGCCAGCAGTGAAACGGGGGACGGTTCGGGCTATGGCTACACCTTC
>TRBV5-4|few|TRBJ1-5|-
CASSPGGQLDQPQHF
TGTGCCAGCAGCCCGGGGGGGCAGCTAGATCAGCCCCAGCATTTT
>TRBV4-2|-|TRBJ2-3|TRBD2
CASSQVTGGRSTDTQYF
TGTGCCAGCAGCCAAGTGACGGGGGGTCGAAGCACAGATACGCAGTATTTT
>TRBV5-1|-|TRBJ2-2|TRBD1
CASSSAGTGGTGELFF
TGCGCCAGCAGCTCAGCCGGGACAGGGGGCACCGGGGAGCTGTTTTTT
>TRBV18|-|TRBJ2-5|TRBD1
CASSRQGAEETQYF
TGTGCCAGCTCGCGACAGGGGGCAGAAGAGACCCAGTACTTC
>TRBV18|-|TRBJ1-3|-
CASRQASSGNTIYF
TGTGCCAGTCGACAGGCGAGCTCTGGAAACACCATATATTTT
>TRBV30|-|TRBJ1-3|-
CMWGDSGNTIYF
TGCATGTGGGGGGACTCTGGAAACACCATATATTTT
>TRBV27|-|TRBJ1-6|-
CASSPRSGLEALLHF
TGTGCCAGCAGCCCCCGATCAGGGCTAGAGGCTTTGCTCCACTTT
>TRBV18|few|TRBJ1-1|-
CASSPPVTGNTEAFF
TGTGCCAGCTCACCACCGGTGACAGGTAACACTGAAGCTTTCTTT
>TRBV5-1|-|TRBJ2-3|TRBD1
CASSPGTGRTDTQYF
TGCGCCAGCAGCCCCGGGACAGGGCGCACAGATACGCAGTATTTT
>TRBV24-1|-|TRBJ1-3|TRBD1
CATSDLRDREANTIYF
TGTGCCACCAGTGATTTACGGGACAGGGAAGCAAACACCATATATTTT
>TRBV19|-|TRBJ2-2|-
CASSIDLFRELFF
TGTGCCAGTAGTATAGATCTATTCCGGGAGCTGTTTTTT
>TRBV4-2|-|TRBJ2-1|TRBD1
CASSRGTDPLNEQFF
TGTGCCAGCAGCCGAGGGACAGACCCTCTCAATGAGCAGTTCTTC
>TRBV11-2|-|TRBJ2-5|TRBD2
CASSLTRTREESETQYF
TGTGCCAGCAGCTTAACCCGGACTAGAGAGGAGTCAGAGACCCAGTACTTC
>TRBV3-1/TRBV3-2|-|TRBJ1-1|TRBD1
CASSQLDRDNTEAFF
TGTGCCAGCAGCCAACTCGACAGGGACAACACTGAAGCTTTCTTT
>TRBV5-6|-|TRBJ1-6|-
CASSLVGGWPLHF
TGTGCCAGCAGCTTGGTAGGGGGTTGGCCCCTCCACTTT
>TRBV9|-|TRBJ2-2|-
CASSPRNLNTGELFF
TGTGCCAGCAGCCCCAGAAATTTGAACACCGGGGAGCTGTTTTTT
>TRBV7-9|once|TRBJ1-2|-
CASSPRRPGQGYTF
TGTGCCAGCAGCCCCCGTAGGCCAGGGCAGGGCTACACCTTC